The following is a T cell receptor beta chain sequence with its context. The source of the sample is a study of blood T cell repertoires in COVID-19. Study in general: The origin of the acute and convalescent COVID-19 samples was the United States, Italy and Spain. The cDNA or gDNA used as material had been derived from T cells, B-cell-depleted T cells, or PBMCs.

Per the study methods: Estimates of nucleated cell counts were drawn from the amplification of reference gene primers. TCRdb keeps only in-frame clones here, not all; method: immunoSEQ multiplex PCR. V and J calls and clone size follow that table, whereas D and trimming were derived from the DNA. Counted here are 200,000 to 300,000 clones, 87% occurring once; the ten biggest clones make up about 1.4%. The germline CDR1 and CDR2 sequences are MNHEY and SVGAGI. The CDR3 totals 15 residues. Trimming cost V 5 bases and J 4 bases; bases outside gene matches: 8. This chain connects TRBV6-5 to TRBJ1-2; 9 nucleotides agree with TRBD1. The TCR originated in a woman aged 40 to 55 who had recovered from COVID-19. Sequences were obtained from peripheral blood. For the CDR3, the DNA is TGTGCCAGCAGTCTACAGGGGGCTTGGAGCTATGGCTACACCTTC. Amino acid sequence: CASSLQGAWSYGYTF.